The clone carrying this TCR beta chain has more than one count but fewer than ten. Relying on iRepertoire HTBI primers and Arm-PCR of CDR3 regions, the team built TCR beta libraries. One entry per CDR3 protein, called by TCRdb with MiXCR from the multiplex PCR reads. The sample has hundreds of thousands of distinct CDR3 sequences, approximately 15% seen once. V gave up 5 bases and J gave up 8 bases; unmatched junction bases: 11. CDR1 SGHVS and CDR2 FNYEAQ come from the germline V gene. The CDR3 loop spans 15 amino acids. Specified time point: newly diagnosed GD, antithyroid drugs for less than 3 months. The TCR library used RNA extracted from PBMCs. These data come from a study of regulatory T cells in long-lasting Graves disease. The same sample was also studied in work on T cells in Graves' hyperthyroidism and ophthalmopathy.

The sequence came from a young woman with Graves disease. This rearrangement joins TRBV7-6 to TRBJ2-1; TRBD1 matches 8 bases. The material was peripheral blood mononuclear cells (PBMCs), obtained at new diagnosis, from a patient treated with antithyroid drugs. The CDR3 is CASSRTTGAVDEQFF. The CDR3 nucleotides read TGTGCCAGCAGCCGAACGACAGGGGCAGTCGATGAGCAGTTCTTC. The full variable domain, with the rest looked up from reference TRBV7-6 and TRBJ2-1, is GAGVSQSPRYKVTKRGQDVALRCDPISGHVSLYWYRQALGQGPEFLTYFNYEAQQDKSGLPNDRFSAERPEGSISTLTIQRTEQRDSAMYRCASSRTTGAVDEQFFGPGTRLTVL.